The rows below give T cell receptor beta chains drawn from one sample of a study of T cells after posttransplantation cyclophosphamide. Profiling relied on immunoSEQ multiplex PCR, and the TCRdb table lists in-frame clones only, not all of them. The repertoire holds around 23,000 clones, with 70% to 90% as singletons. Sequenced material: PBMCs, taken approximately 360 days after allogeneic stem cell transplant with calcineurin inhibitor and methotrexate. The receptors were sampled from a female patient in her 30s who received an allogeneic stem cell transplant from an unrelated donor, was CMV-positive, and had acute and chronic GVHD. A share of the T cells may be of graft donor origin. CDR3s include the opening cysteine and the closing phenylalanine or tryptophan. The D gene is left open where the match is weak. A row's size may be missing; if present it is once, few, many or a size class.

D	size	V	J	DNA	CDR3
TRBD2	.	TRBV5-4	TRBJ2-5	TGTGCCAGCAGCCCGGGACTAGCGGGCTTACAAGAGACCCAGTACTTC	CASSPGLAGLQETQYF
.	few	TRBV19	TRBJ2-7	TGTGCCAGTAGTAGTTTCCGGTACTTC	CASSSFRYF
.	.	TRBV14	TRBJ2-5	TGTGCCAGCAGCCTCACAGGCGCAAGTGAGACCCAGTACTTC	CASSLTGASETQYF
TRBD2	.	TRBV10-2	TRBJ2-7	TGCGCCAGCAAAGCGACTAGCGGGGGCTACGAGCAGTACTTC	CASKATSGGYEQYF
TRBD2	.	TRBV18	TRBJ2-1	TGTGCCAGCTCACCCTTAGCGGGAGTGATCAATGAGCAGTTCTTC	CASSPLAGVINEQFF
.	.	TRBV7-2	TRBJ2-5	TGTGCCAGCAGCTTGCCCCGGGTAGCGCGGGAGACCCAGTACTTC	CASSLPRVARETQYF
TRBD1	few	TRBV28	TRBJ2-7	TGTGCCAGCAGTTTAGGGGGACAGGGGAGGGACGAGCAGTACTTC	CASSLGGQGRDEQYF
TRBD1	.	TRBV7-6	TRBJ1-1	TGTGCCAGCAGCCAAACAGGGGACACTGAAGCTTTCTTT	CASSQTGDTEAFF
TRBD2	.	TRBV7-9	TRBJ2-5	TGTGCCAGTATCCCGGGACTAGCGGGGCGAGAGACCCAGTACTTC	CASIPGLAGRETQYF
.	.	TRBV5-6	TRBJ1-2	TGTGCCAGCAGCTTTTTCAGGGTTTCGAATGGCTACACCTTC	CASSFFRVSNGYTF
.	.	TRBV9	TRBJ2-1	TGTGCCAGCAGCTTGGGTACCCAGCGGGATGAGCAGTTCTTC	CASSLGTQRDEQFF
.	once	TRBV6-5	TRBJ2-7	TGTGCCAGCAGTGCCCTAATGAGGGCTACCCCCGAGCAGTACTTC	CASSALMRATPEQYF
TRBD1	few	TRBV19	TRBJ1-1	TGTGCCAGTAGTCGAGACAGGGTGTCTGAAGCTTTCTTT	CASSRDRVSEAFF
.	.	TRBV11-2	TRBJ2-3	TGTGCCAGCAGCTTCTCGACGGGATATGTGACAGATACGCAGTATTTT	CASSFSTGYVTDTQYF
.	.	TRBV14	TRBJ2-5	TGTGCCAGCAGCCAACGGATGGGCCGAACCCAGTACTTC	CASSQRMGRTQYF
.	.	TRBV19	TRBJ2-5	TGTGCCAGTAGTGTCCCCCCCAGTGAGACCCAGTACTTC	CASSVPPSETQYF
.	few	TRBV14	TRBJ1-6	TGTGCCAGCAGCCCACTGATTTGGGGGCCTTCACCCCTCCACTTT	CASSPLIWGPSPLHF
.	.	TRBV7-7	TRBJ2-1	TGTGCTAGCAGCCCCCAGAGAGGTGAGCAGTTCTTC	CASSPQRGEQFF
.	.	TRBV5-1	TRBJ2-1	TGCGCCAGCAAGGCGGGTTTAAATGAGCAGTTCTTC	CASKAGLNEQFF
.	.	TRBV18	TRBJ2-5	TGTGCCAGCTCACCACTGGCGGGAAGGGAGACCCAGTACTTC	CASSPLAGRETQYF
.	.	TRBV29-1	TRBJ1-2	TGCAGCGTTAACCAGGGGATCTATGGCTACACCTTC	CSVNQGIYGYTF
.	.	TRBV5-4	TRBJ2-5	TGTGCCAGCAACCCATGGCCGGGGGGCCCCCAAGAGACCCAGTACTTC	CASNPWPGGPQETQYF
.	.	TRBV6-5	TRBJ2-4	TGTGCCAGCTACAGTCCGGCCAAAAACATTCAGTACTTC	CASYSPAKNIQYF
.	.	TRBV5-6	TRBJ2-3	TGTGCCAGCAGCTTGGCCACTAAACAACTCACAGATACGCAGTATTTT	CASSLATKQLTDTQYF
.	.	TRBV19	TRBJ1-1	TGTGCCAGTAGTACTCAGGGTGTGAACACTGAAGCTTTCTTT	CASSTQGVNTEAFF
.	.	TRBV15	TRBJ2-6	TGTGCCACCAGCATTGTGGGGCCTGGGGCCAACGTCCTGACTTTC	CATSIVGPGANVLTF
.	.	TRBV7-9	TRBJ1-3	TGTGCCAGCAGCTTGGGACATTCAGACACCATATATTTT	CASSLGHSDTIYF
TRBD1	.	TRBV6-6	TRBJ2-5	TGTGCCAGCAGCACAACAGGGGGCGCAGAGACCCAGTACTTC	CASSTTGGAETQYF
TRBD2	.	TRBV7-9	TRBJ2-7	TGTGCCAGCAGCTTGACTAGCGGGGCCTACGAGCAGTACTTC	CASSLTSGAYEQYF
.	.	TRBV30	TRBJ2-2	TGTGCCTGGATGGGCCACCCAACGGCCGGGGAGCTGTTTTTT	CAWMGHPTAGELFF
.	.	TRBV4-1	TRBJ2-7	TGCGCCAGCAGCCAGCCCCTACTAGGATCCGAGCAGTACTTC	CASSQPLLGSEQYF
.	.	TRBV28	TRBJ2-7	TGTGCCAGCACCGCTGGACTTCTAAACACCTACGAGCAGTACTTC	CASTAGLLNTYEQYF
TRBD2	once	TRBV19	TRBJ2-7	TGTGCCAGTAGTAGGGCTAGCGGGAGTTACGAGCAGTACTTC	CASSRASGSYEQYF
TRBD1	.	TRBV27	TRBJ2-7	TGTGCCAGCCGACGGACGGGACAGGCCGTCCGGAAGCAGTACTTC	CASRRTGQAVRKQYF
.	.	TRBV5-1	TRBJ2-7	TGCGCCAGCAGCTTGGGAAGGGCGGGGCCCCTATCCTACGAGCAGTACTTC	CASSLGRAGPLSYEQYF
TRBD2	.	TRBV6-6	TRBJ2-5	TGTGCCAGCCCTAGGGTAGCGGGAGTGGAGACCCAGTACTTC	CASPRVAGVETQYF
.	.	TRBV2	TRBJ2-5	TGTGCCAGCAGTGAAGTGGGGGCCCCTCGGGCCCAGTACTTC	CASSEVGAPRAQYF
.	.	TRBV7-2	TRBJ2-5	TGTGCCAGCAGCTCGGACGGGGTCCCCCAAGAGACCCAGTACTTC	CASSSDGVPQETQYF
.	.	TRBV6-6	TRBJ1-2	TGTGCCAGCGTCGGTAACTATGGCTACACCTTC	CASVGNYGYTF
.	.	TRBV7-9	TRBJ2-7	TGTGCCAGCAGCTTAGTAGACTACGAGCAGTACTTC	CASSLVDYEQYF
.	.	TRBV10-3	TRBJ1-5	TGTGCCATCAGTGAGCGGGGTGGAGGGGTAGGACAGCCCCAGCATTTT	CAISERGGGVGQPQHF
TRBD1	.	TRBV5-5	TRBJ1-5	TGTGCCAGCAGCTTGACCCCCGGACAGGGGGATCAGCCCCAGCATTTT	CASSLTPGQGDQPQHF
TRBD2	.	TRBV7-8	TRBJ2-5	TGTGCCACATGGGGGGGGGAGACCCAGTACTTC	CATWGGETQYF
TRBD1	.	TRBV7-9	TRBJ2-4	TGTGCCAGCAGCCTCGGGACAGTCGCGGCCATTCAGTACTTC	CASSLGTVAAIQYF
.	.	TRBV6-1	TRBJ2-5	TGTGCCAGCAGAACAGTGTTGGGAGAGACCCAGTACTTC	CASRTVLGETQYF
.	.	TRBV29-1	TRBJ1-2	TGCAGCGTCGAAGTGGAGCGAGGTACCGATGGCTACACCTTC	CSVEVERGTDGYTF